The entry below gives a single T cell receptor beta chain sequence along with its context. Its antigen remains unidentified. This specimen comes from a study of T cell responses to AZD1222 COVID-19 vaccine. The protocol was immunoSEQ multiplex PCR, while the TCRdb copy is restricted to in-frame clones and leaves out a portion. The profile shows 95,000 to 150,000 clones, approximately 84% of them singletons. Study-wide points: Seropositivity was recorded at baseline in only 6 or 7 AZD1222 recipients. The CD4 TCRs associated with vaccination extended across spike and predominated at 160-218 and 743-854.

The CDR3 covers 15 residues. In germline, CDR1 is SGHRS, CDR2 YFSETQ. Trimming at V came to 4 bases and at J to 5 bases, leaving 5 bases not matched to a gene. The chain uses TRBV5-1 and TRBJ2-2, with 10 bases fitting TRBD1. This sequence originates from an adult in good health. The input for sequencing was peripheral blood, taken on day 0 of AZD1222 vaccination. The CDR3 is CASSPTGGRTGELFF. The CDR3 DNA follows: TGCGCCAGCAGCCCGACAGGGGGCCGGACCGGGGAGCTGTTTTTT.